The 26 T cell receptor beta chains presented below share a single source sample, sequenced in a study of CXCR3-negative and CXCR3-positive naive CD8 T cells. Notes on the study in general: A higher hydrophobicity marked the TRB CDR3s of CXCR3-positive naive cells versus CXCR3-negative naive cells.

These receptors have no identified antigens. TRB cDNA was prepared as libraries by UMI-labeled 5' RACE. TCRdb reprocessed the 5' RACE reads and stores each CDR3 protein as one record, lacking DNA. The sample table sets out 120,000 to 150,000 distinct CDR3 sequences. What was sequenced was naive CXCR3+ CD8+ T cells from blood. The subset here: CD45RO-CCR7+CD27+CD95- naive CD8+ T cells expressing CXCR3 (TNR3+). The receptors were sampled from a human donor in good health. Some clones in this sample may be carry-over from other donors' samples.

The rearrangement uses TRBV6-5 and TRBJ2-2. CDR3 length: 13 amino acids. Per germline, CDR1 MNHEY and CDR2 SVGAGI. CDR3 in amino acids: CASSPTLTGELFF.

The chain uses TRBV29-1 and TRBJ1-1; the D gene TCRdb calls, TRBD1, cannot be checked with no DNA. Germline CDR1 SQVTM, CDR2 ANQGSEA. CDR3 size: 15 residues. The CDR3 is CSVEGGSGLNTEAFF.

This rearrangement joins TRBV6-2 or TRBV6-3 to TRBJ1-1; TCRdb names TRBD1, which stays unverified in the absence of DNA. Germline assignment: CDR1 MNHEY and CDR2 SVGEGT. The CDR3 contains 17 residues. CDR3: CASSYSMVGVGNTEAFF.

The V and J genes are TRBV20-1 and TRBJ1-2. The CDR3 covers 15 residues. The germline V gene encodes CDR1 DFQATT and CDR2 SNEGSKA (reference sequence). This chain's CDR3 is CSARETPRRLYGYTF.

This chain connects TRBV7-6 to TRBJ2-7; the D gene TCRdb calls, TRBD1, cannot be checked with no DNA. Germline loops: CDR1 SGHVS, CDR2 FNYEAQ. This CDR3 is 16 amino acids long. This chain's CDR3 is CASSSGQGALLYEQYF.

CDR3 in amino acids: CASSARGFEQFF. J is TRBJ2-1 and V is TRBV28; the D gene TCRdb calls, TRBD1, cannot be checked with no DNA. CDR3 length: 12 residues. Germline V CDR1 and CDR2: MDHEN, SYDVKM.

Here the CDR3 reads CSVEGRDREIYGYTF. The rearrangement uses TRBV29-1 and TRBJ1-2; there is no DNA to check the TCRdb D call of TRBD1. From germline, CDR1 is SQVTM and CDR2 ANQGSEA. CDR3 length equals 15 residues.

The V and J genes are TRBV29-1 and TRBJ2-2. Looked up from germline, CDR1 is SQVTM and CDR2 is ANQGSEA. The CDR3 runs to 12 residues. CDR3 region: CSVESGTGELFF.

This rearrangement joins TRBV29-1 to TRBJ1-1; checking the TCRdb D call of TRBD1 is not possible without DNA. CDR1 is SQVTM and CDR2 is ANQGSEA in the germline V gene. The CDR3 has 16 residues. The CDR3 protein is CSVEGRDRGLNTEAFF. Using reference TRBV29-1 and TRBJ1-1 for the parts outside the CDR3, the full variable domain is SAVISQKPSRDICQRGTSLTIQCQVDSQVTMMFWYRQQPGQSLTLIATANQGSEATYESGFVIDKFPISRPNLTFSTLTVSNMSPEDSSIYLCSVEGRDRGLNTEAFFGQGTRLTVV.

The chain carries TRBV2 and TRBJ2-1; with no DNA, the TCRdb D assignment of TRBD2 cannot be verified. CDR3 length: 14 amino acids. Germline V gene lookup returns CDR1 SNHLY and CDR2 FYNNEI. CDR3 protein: CASSVLAGHNEQFF.

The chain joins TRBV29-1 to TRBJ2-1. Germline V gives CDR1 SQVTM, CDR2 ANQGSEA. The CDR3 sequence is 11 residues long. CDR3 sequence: CSVPTYNEQFF.

The chain's CDR3 is CASSLTGGAKNIQYF. This chain links TRBV7-9 with TRBJ2-4; the D gene TCRdb calls, TRBD1, cannot be checked with no DNA. From germline, CDR1 is SEHNR and CDR2 FQNEAQ (reference sequence). CDR3 length equals 15 residues.

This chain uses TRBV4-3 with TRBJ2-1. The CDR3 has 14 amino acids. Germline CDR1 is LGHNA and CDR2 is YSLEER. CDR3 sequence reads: CASSQKEAYNEQFF.

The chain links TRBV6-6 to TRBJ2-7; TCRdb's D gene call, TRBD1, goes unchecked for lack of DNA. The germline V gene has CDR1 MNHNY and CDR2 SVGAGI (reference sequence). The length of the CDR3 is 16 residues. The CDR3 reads CASSYGRTGVSYEQYF.

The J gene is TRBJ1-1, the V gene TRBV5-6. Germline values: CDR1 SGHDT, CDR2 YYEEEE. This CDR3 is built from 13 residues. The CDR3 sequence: CASSLFRKAEAFF. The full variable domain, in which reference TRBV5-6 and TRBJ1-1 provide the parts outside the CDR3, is DAGVTQSPTHLIKTRGQQVTLRCSPKSGHDTVSWYQQALGQGPQFIFQYYEEEERQRGNFPDRFSGHQFPNYSSELNVNALLLGDSALYLCASSLFRKAEAFFGQGTRLTVV.

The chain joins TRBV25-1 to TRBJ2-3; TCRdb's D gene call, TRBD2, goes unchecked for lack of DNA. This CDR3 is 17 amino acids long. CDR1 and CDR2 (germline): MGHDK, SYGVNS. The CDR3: CASSDFGLADYTDTQYF.

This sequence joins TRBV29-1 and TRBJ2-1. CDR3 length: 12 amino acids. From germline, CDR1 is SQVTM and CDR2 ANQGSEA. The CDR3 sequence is CSVEDLPNEQFF.

CDR3 residues: CASSYSRARASSEGVDTQYF. The chain has TRBV6-6 and TRBJ2-3; TCRdb gives TRBD2 as the D gene, but with no DNA this cannot be confirmed. CDR1 is MNHNY and CDR2 is SVGAGI in the germline V gene (reference sequence). The CDR3 is 20 amino acids.

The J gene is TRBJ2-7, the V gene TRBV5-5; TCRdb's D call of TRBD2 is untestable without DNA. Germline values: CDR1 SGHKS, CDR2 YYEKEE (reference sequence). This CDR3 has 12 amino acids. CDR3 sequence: CASSFGRYEQYF.

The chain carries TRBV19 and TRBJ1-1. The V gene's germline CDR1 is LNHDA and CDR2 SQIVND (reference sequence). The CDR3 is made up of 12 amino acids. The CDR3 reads CASSPVNTEAFF.

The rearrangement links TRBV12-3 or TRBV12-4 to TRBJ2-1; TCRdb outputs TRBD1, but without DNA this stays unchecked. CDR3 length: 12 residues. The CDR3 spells CASSQPGPEQFF.

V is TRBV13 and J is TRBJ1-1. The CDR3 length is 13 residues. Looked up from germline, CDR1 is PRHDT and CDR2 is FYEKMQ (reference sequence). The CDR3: CASSSGRNTEAFF.

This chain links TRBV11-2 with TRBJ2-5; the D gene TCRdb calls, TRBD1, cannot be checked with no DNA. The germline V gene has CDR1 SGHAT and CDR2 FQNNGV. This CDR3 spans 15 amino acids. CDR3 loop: CASSPMDRGEETQYF. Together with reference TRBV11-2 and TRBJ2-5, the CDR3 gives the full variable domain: EAGVAQSPRYKIIEKRQSVAFWCNPISGHATLYWYQQILGQGPKLLIQFQNNGVVDDSQLPKDRFSAERLKGVDSTLKIQPAKLEDSAVYLCASSPMDRGEETQYFGPGTRLLVL.

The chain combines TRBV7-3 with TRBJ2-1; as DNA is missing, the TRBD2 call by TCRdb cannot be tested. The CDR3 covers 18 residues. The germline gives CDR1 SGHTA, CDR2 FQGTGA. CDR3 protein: CASSLTYSLAGPYNEQFF.

CDR3 amino acids: CSVGIFGTDTQYF. The V and J genes are TRBV29-1 and TRBJ2-3. The CDR3 has 13 residues. Per the germline V gene, CDR1 is SQVTM and CDR2 is ANQGSEA.

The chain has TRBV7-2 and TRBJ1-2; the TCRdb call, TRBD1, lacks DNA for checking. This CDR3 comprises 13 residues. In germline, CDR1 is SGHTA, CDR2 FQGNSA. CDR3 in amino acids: CASQGAVSRGYTF. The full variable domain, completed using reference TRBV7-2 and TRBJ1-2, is GAGVSQSPSNKVTEKGKDVELRCDPISGHTALYWYRQSLGQGLEFLIYFQGNSAPDKSGLPSDRFSAERTGGSVSTLTIQRTQQEDSAVYLCASQGAVSRGYTFGSGTRLTVV.